These 20 T cell receptor beta chains originate from one sample sequenced in a study of blood T cell repertoires in COVID-19. Here immunoSEQ multiplex PCR was the method, and the copy in TCRdb shows in-frame clones only, minus some. The sample consists of some 500,000 clones, 70% to 90% of them appearing once. The sample taken for sequencing was PBMCs or T cells enriched from blood (not recorded which). These receptors originate from a woman in her 40s who had recovered from COVID-19.

The rearrangement uses TRBV6-6 and TRBJ1-1; D is possibly TRBD1 (5 bases). With 0 bases removed from V and 0 bases from J, the gap between germline ends came to 8 bases. Germline lookup yields CDR1 MNHNY and CDR2 SVGAGI (reference sequence). The CDR3 is made up of 15 amino acids. The CDR3 protein is CASSYSGGMNTEAFF. Here the CDR3 DNA reads TGTGCCAGCAGTTACTCTGGGGGGATGAACACTGAAGCTTTCTTT.

The chain recombines TRBV11-2 with TRBJ2-2; the match to TRBD2 covers 13 bases. This CDR3 is built from 17 residues. CDR1 and CDR2 from the germline V gene are SGHAT and FQNNGV. The J segment lost 4 bases and the V segment lost 1 base, leaving 3 bases of the junction unmatched. The CDR3 bases are TGTGCCAGCAGCTTAGTACTAGCGGGAGGGGGCACCGGGGAGCTGTTTTTT. The encoded protein is CASSLVLAGGGTGELFF.

This clone has only a few counts. This chain joins TRBV19 and TRBJ2-7, with 12 bases identical to TRBD1. Germline V gene lookup returns CDR1 LNHDA and CDR2 SQIVND (reference sequence). V was clipped by 5 bases and J by 3 bases; unmatched bases: 14. The CDR3 contains 18 residues. The CDR3: CASSSPSSGTGGIYEQYF. The CDR3 DNA reads as TGTGCCAGTAGTTCACCCAGTTCCGGGACAGGGGGCATCTACGAGCAGTACTTC.

J is TRBJ1-1 and V is TRBV11-3; D is undetermined. The CDR3 runs to 15 residues. Germline V lookup: CDR1 SGHNT, CDR2 YENEEA. V was clipped by 1 base and J by 2 bases, with 11 bases between them. CDR3 loop: CASSLGTADNTEAFF. CDR3 in DNA: TGTGCCAGCAGCTTAGGCACAGCTGATAACACTGAAGCTTTCTTT.

CDR3 in amino acids: CASSPVTKQGARLYEQYF. CDR3 coding DNA: TGTGCCAGCAGCCCGGTAACTAAACAGGGGGCGCGTCTTTACGAGCAGTACTTC. This chain joins TRBV3-1 (or the pseudogene TRBV3-2) and TRBJ2-7, with 9 bases fitting TRBD1. The ends lost 4 bases at V and 4 bases at J; junction bases unmatched: 17. The CDR3 has 18 amino acids. CDR1 is LGHDT and CDR2 is YNNKEL in the germline V gene (reference sequence).

This rearrangement joins TRBV7-2 to TRBJ2-2, with 10 bases that match TRBD2. The J segment lost 5 bases and the V segment lost 1 base, leaving 10 bases of the junction unmatched. The CDR3 has 18 residues. Germline CDR1 reads SGHTA; CDR2 reads FQGNSA. The CDR3 protein is CASSLEPSGRALTGELFF. CDR3 DNA: TGTGCCAGCAGCTTAGAACCCAGCGGGAGGGCCTTGACCGGGGAGCTGTTTTTT.

The chain combines TRBV7-9 with TRBJ1-1; possible D gene TRBD1, 6 bases. Germline V gives CDR1 SEHNR, CDR2 FQNEAQ (reference sequence). The CDR3 spans 14 residues. The V end was cut by 5 bases, the J end by 3 bases, with 13 bases between. The CDR3: CASSPQGRYTEAFF. CDR3 in DNA: TGTGCCAGCAGCCCTCAGGGGCGGTACACTGAAGCTTTCTTT. The full variable domain, its missing parts supplied by reference TRBV7-9 and TRBJ1-1, is DTGVSQNPRHKITKRGQNVTFRCDPISEHNRLYWYRQTLGQGPEFLTYFQNEAQLEKSRLLSDRFSAERPKGSFSTLEIQRTEQGDSAMYLCASSPQGRYTEAFFGQGTRLTVV.

The chain uses TRBV6-4 and TRBJ2-3; D ambiguous. Germline values: CDR1 MRHNA, CDR2 SNTAGT. The CDR3 spans 14 residues. Trimming stripped 0 bases from V and 4 bases from J, with 8 bases between. The CDR3 nucleotides read TGTGCCAGCAGTGACTCGACAATTTCAGATACGCAGTATTTT. Translating it yields CASSDSTISDTQYF.

The rearrangement links TRBV4-3 to TRBJ1-3; D ambiguous. Trimming cost V 4 bases and J 1 base, with 5 bases left between them. The germline gives CDR1 LGHNA, CDR2 YSLEER. This CDR3 has 13 amino acids. This chain's CDR3 is CASSRESGNTIYF. CDR3 DNA: TGCGCCAGCAGCCGGGAGTCTGGAAACACCATATATTTT.

The chain links TRBV7-9 to TRBJ1-3; no definite D call. CDR1 and CDR2 (germline): SEHNR, FQNEAQ (reference sequence). V shed 2 bases and J shed 0 bases, with 8 bases lying between them. The CDR3 consists of 15 residues. DNA for the CDR3: TGTGCCAGCAGCTTACAACAGCTCTCTGGAAACACCATATATTTT. Translation: CASSLQQLSGNTIYF.

This chain joins TRBV6-2 or TRBV6-3 and TRBJ1-2, with a weak D call TRBD1 (5 bases). Trimming removed 0 bases from V and 8 bases from J, with 16 bases in between. CDR1 and CDR2 from the germline V gene are MNHEY and SVGEGT. The CDR3 covers 15 residues. The CDR3 DNA follows: TGTGCCAGCAGTTACTCGTATCCTAAGGGGCAAGGCTACACCTTC. Its translation is CASSYSYPKGQGYTF.

This sequence joins TRBV15 and TRBJ1-5; tentative D call: TRBD1 (6 bases). V lost 8 bases and J 2 bases, leaving 13 bases between the germline ends. This CDR3 contains 14 residues. Per germline, CDR1 LNHNV and CDR2 YYDKDF (reference sequence). In DNA form, the CDR3 reads TGTGCCACCTCCAGTGACAGGCGCAATCAGCCCCAGCATTTT. Translated: CATSSDRRNQPQHF.

The chain couples TRBV4-1 to TRBJ2-5; 7 bases agree with TRBD1. The germline V gene has CDR1 MGHRA and CDR2 YSYEKL. The CDR3 length is 19 residues. J was trimmed by 9 bases and V by 0 bases; bases with no gene match: 22. The CDR3 is CASSQDRRVDRLYWEAQYF. CDR3 in DNA: TGCGCCAGCAGCCAAGATCGAAGGGTGGACAGGCTCTACTGGGAAGCCCAGTACTTC.

This rearrangement joins TRBV2 to TRBJ2-5; 9 nucleotides align to TRBD1. CDR3 size: 17 residues. Germline trimming cut 3 bases from V and 4 bases from J; bases unmatched to any gene: 12. Germline V gives CDR1 SNHLY, CDR2 FYNNEI. For the CDR3, the DNA is TGTGCCAGCAGTGATTTGGACAGGGGTGGCTTAAGAGAGACCCAGTACTTC. Translated: CASSDLDRGGLRETQYF.

The chain carries TRBV14 and TRBJ1-3, with 7 bases identical to TRBD1. CDR1 SGHDN and CDR2 FVKESK come from the germline V gene. CDR3 size: 16 residues. V was pared by 2 bases and J by 3 bases, with 7 bases of the junction left unmatched. CDR3 coding DNA: TGTGCCAGCAGCCAAAAAGACAGGGCCTTTGGAAACACCATATATTTT. This sequence encodes CASSQKDRAFGNTIYF.

V usage is TRBV19 and J usage is TRBJ2-7, with 10 bases identical to TRBD1. The trim removed 5 bases at V and 4 bases at J, leaving 8 bases unmatched. The CDR3 spans 15 residues. Germline CDR1 LNHDA, CDR2 SQIVND (reference sequence). Written as DNA, the CDR3 is TGTGCCAGTAGTGCCAGACAGGGGGCGCGGTACGAGCAGTACTTC. Amino acids: CASSARQGARYEQYF. Combining the CDR3 with reference TRBV19 and TRBJ2-7 gives the whole variable domain DGGITQSPKYLFRKEGQNVTLSCEQNLNHDAMYWYRQDPGQGLRLIYYSQIVNDFQKGDIAEGYSVSREKKESFPLTVTSAQKNPTAFYLCASSARQGARYEQYFGPGTRLTVT.

The gene calls are TRBV6-2 or TRBV6-3 and TRBJ2-4; 16 nucleotides agree with TRBD2. The germline V gene encodes CDR1 MNHEY and CDR2 SVGEGT. The V and J ends lost 6 bases and 1 base, in that order; junction bases with no gene match: 15. The CDR3 covers 21 residues. CDR3 amino acids: CASSRNLSGLAGGRAKNIQYF. In DNA form, the CDR3 reads TGTGCCAGCAGCCGCAATTTGTCGGGACTAGCGGGAGGGAGGGCCAAAAACATTCAGTACTTC.

V usage is TRBV6-2 or TRBV6-3 and J usage is TRBJ1-2; TRBD1 matches at 7 bases. The CDR3 runs 15 residues. Germline V gene sequence: CDR1 MNHEY, CDR2 SVGEGT. The V and J ends lost 0 bases and 6 bases, in that order; junction bases with no gene match: 7. The CDR3 DNA reads TGTGCCAGCAGTTACTCGAGTTACAGGGGCAATGGCTACACCTTC. It encodes CASSYSSYRGNGYTF.

V gene TRBV28 combines with J gene TRBJ2-7; D unclear. Deletions cut 5 bases from V and 0 bases from J, with 14 bases between. The CDR3 contains 15 residues. The germline V gene has CDR1 MDHEN and CDR2 SYDVKM. DNA for the CDR3: TGTGCCAGCAGTCTCAAATCTACCCACTCCTACGAGCAGTACTTC. Residues: CASSLKSTHSYEQYF.

V is TRBV7-9 and J is TRBJ1-2; 8 positions match TRBD1. Germline CDR1 SEHNR, CDR2 FQNEAQ (reference sequence). The CDR3 runs 14 residues. V was pared by 3 bases and J by 4 bases, with 4 bases of the junction left unmatched. This CDR3 reads CASSLGQAAYGYTF. CDR3 sequence (DNA): TGTGCCAGCAGCTTGGGACAGGCGGCCTATGGCTACACCTTC.